This TCR beta chain stems from a study of shared clonotypes between healthy human individuals. Repertoires were generated with immunoSEQ multiplex PCR, while TCRdb's copy carries only in-frame clones and drops some. The sample contains millions of clones, 95% of which appear only once. Trimming stripped 4 bases from V and 4 bases from J, with 5 bases between. Germline CDR1 and CDR2: SGHNT and YYREEE (reference sequence). This CDR3 comprises 11 residues. The sequence came from a man aged 18 to 30 in good health. Material: naive CD4+ T cells sorted from blood. Subset denoted: CD45RA+ positively selected. This chain connects TRBV5-4 to TRBJ2-5; D unclear. The CDR3 sequence is CASSISETQYF. DNA for the CDR3: TGTGCCAGCAGCATCTCAGAGACCCAGTACTTC.